These 14 T cell receptor beta chains originate from one sample sequenced in a study of blood T cell repertoires in COVID-19 (dated by TCRdb to about 2020). Library prep was done by the immunoSEQ multiplex PCR assay. Not all clones reach the TCRdb copy of this immuneACCESS table, which keeps in-frame sequences only. Checked studies attribute under half of the gap to unresolved V genes and leave the rest unexplained. The sample table holds approximately 500,000 clones, of which about 88% were seen once. 0.8% to 0.9% of the sample goes to the ten largest clones. Sequencing was done on a sample of peripheral blood. The source is a young man with COVID-19, enrolled during active disease.

In this sample, this clone turned up once. The J gene is TRBJ1-2, the V gene TRBV13; D perhaps matches TRBD1 (5 bases). The CDR3 covers 13 residues. V lost 2 bases, J lost 3 bases, and 7 bases lay in between. Looked up from germline, CDR1 is PRHDT and CDR2 is FYEKMQ (reference sequence). CDR3 residues: CASSLFRDYGYTF. The CDR3 DNA reads as TGTGCCAGCAGCTTATTCAGGGACTATGGCTACACCTTC.

The gene calls are TRBV4-2 and TRBJ2-1; 11 bases agree with TRBD2. Germline CDR1 and CDR2: LGHNA and YNFKEQ. The CDR3 sequence is 17 residues long. After removal of 2 bases from V and 2 bases from J, the junction contained 5 bases not matched to a gene. CDR3 protein: CASSQSETSGTYNEQFF. CDR3 DNA: TGTGCCAGCAGCCAATCAGAGACTAGCGGGACCTACAATGAGCAGTTCTTC.

With respect to this clone: The same CDR3 also results from other DNA sequences found in this sample. The chain combines TRBV9 with TRBJ1-1; D gene ambiguous. The germline V gene has CDR1 SGDLS and CDR2 YYNGEE. This CDR3 has 13 amino acids. V lost 0 bases, J lost 2 bases, and 5 bases lay in between. The CDR3 DNA sequence: TGTGCCAGCAGCGTAGGGAGAAACACTGAAGCTTTCTTT. This translates into CASSVGRNTEAFF.

CDR3 in amino acids: CASSPASGTEQYF. The CDR3 DNA reads TGTGCCAGCTCACCAGCTTCAGGGACTGAGCAGTACTTC. The rearrangement joins TRBV18 to TRBJ2-7; weak D call: TRBD2 (6 bases). This CDR3 has 13 residues. The ends were cut back, 2 bases at V and 7 bases at J, with 12 bases in the middle. The V gene's germline CDR1 is KGHSH and CDR2 LQKENI.

This chain uses TRBV2 with TRBJ2-5, with TRBD2 as a possible D gene (6 bases). Trimming shortened V by 0 bases and J by 0 bases, and 11 bases separated the two germline ends. Germline-derived CDR1 and CDR2 are SNHLY and FYNNEI. This CDR3 is built from 16 residues. DNA of the CDR3: TGTGCCAGCAGTGAAGCGCAACTAGCTGACCAAGAGACCCAGTACTTC. This translates into CASSEAQLADQETQYF.

Only a few counts were recorded for this clone. Other DNA sequences within the sample encode an identical CDR3. The J gene is TRBJ1-1, the V gene TRBV3-1 (or the pseudogene TRBV3-2); D is possibly TRBD1 (5 bases). CDR3 length: 14 amino acids. CDR1 and CDR2 (germline): LGHDT, YNNKEL (reference sequence). Trimming pared 1 base from V and 1 base from J, leaving 7 bases between. CDR3 nucleotide sequence: TGTGCCAGCAGCCAAGTTCAGGGGAACACTGAAGCTTTCTTT. It encodes CASSQVQGNTEAFF.

This chain connects TRBV19 to TRBJ2-1; 7 bases line up with TRBD1. This CDR3 comprises 11 residues. CDR1 LNHDA and CDR2 SQIVND come from the germline V gene (reference sequence). The V gene end was trimmed by 9 bases and the J gene end by 8 bases; junction bases not matched to a gene: 4. The CDR3 nucleotides are TGTGCCAGCCACAGGGGCGATGAGCAGTTCTTC. Translated: CASHRGDEQFF.

V usage is TRBV5-1 and J usage is TRBJ2-1; 9 bases are a match to TRBD2. CDR3 length: 15 residues. CDR1 is SGHRS, CDR2 YFSETQ, per germline. J gave up 4 bases and V 4 bases, and 6 bases lay outside the gene matches. CDR3 sequence: CASSPTTSGYNEQFF. CDR3 sequence (DNA): TGCGCCAGCAGCCCTACGACTAGCGGATACAATGAGCAGTTCTTC.

The DNA of the CDR3 is TGTGCCACAAGACAGGGAGGCAATCAGCCCCAGCATTTT. Its protein is CATRQGGNQPQHF. V and J are TRBV24-1 and TRBJ1-5, with 7 bases fitting TRBD1. Unmatched junction bases numbered 4, after V lost 10 bases and J lost 2 bases. CDR3 length equals 13 residues. Germline V gives CDR1 KGHDR, CDR2 SFDVKD.

The chain has TRBV27 and TRBJ2-1; no definite D call. From germline, CDR1 is MNHEY and CDR2 SMNVEV (reference sequence). The CDR3 sequence is 12 residues long. Trimming cost V 5 bases and J 6 bases, with 8 bases left between them. The CDR3 loop is CASSLPGNEQFF. CDR3 in DNA: TGTGCCAGCAGTCTCCCGGGCAATGAGCAGTTCTTC.

The chain employs TRBV5-1 and TRBJ2-5, with 8 bases identical to TRBD1. V lost 0 bases, J lost 0 bases, and 4 bases stayed unmatched. The CDR3 runs to 16 residues. Per germline, CDR1 SGHRS and CDR2 YFSETQ. The CDR3 DNA reads as TGCGCCAGCAGCTTGGGGAGGACAGGGTACCAAGAGACCCAGTACTTC. Its protein is CASSLGRTGYQETQYF.

This clone was picked up one time. This chain links TRBV9 with TRBJ2-1, with D unclear. V dropped 4 bases and J dropped 5 bases, with 10 bases sitting between them. There are 13 residues in the CDR3. CDR1 and CDR2 (germline): SGDLS, YYNGEE. CDR3 in amino acids: CASSPGVDNEQFF. DNA for the CDR3: TGTGCCAGCAGCCCAGGTGTGGACAATGAGCAGTTCTTC.

J is TRBJ2-7 and V is TRBV12-5, with TRBD2 matching 13 bases. Germline assignment: CDR1 LGHNT and CDR2 FRNRAP. The trim removed 7 bases at V and 5 bases at J, leaving 11 bases unmatched. This CDR3 has 16 residues. The CDR3 reads CASAPSLAGGPHEQYF. The CDR3, as DNA: TGTGCTAGTGCCCCTTCACTAGCGGGAGGGCCCCACGAGCAGTACTTC.

The rearrangement links TRBV21-1 to TRBJ2-3; the DNA was not compared with TRBD2, the D call given in the table. TRBV21-1 is listed as a pseudogene. This CDR3 has 16 residues. This CDR3 reads CASSKEAGGFKDTQYF. The DNA for the CDR3 is TGTGCCAGCAGCAAAGAAGCGGGAGGGTTCAAAGATACGCAGTATTTT.